Here is one T cell receptor beta chain with its context. One end of the junction is discordant with germline, which a read error may explain. This sample is drawn from a study of blood T cell repertoires in COVID-19. The CDR3 covers 14 residues. Germline V CDR1 and CDR2: SSHAT, FNYEAQ (reference sequence). Using immunoSEQ multiplex PCR, the repertoire was profiled, and TCRdb retains in-frame clones only, with some absent. The data hold roughly 250,000 clones, with roughly 84% observed a single time. The sequenced sample was peripheral blood. The clonotype was recovered from a woman in her 50s with acute or convalescent COVID-19. The V gene is TRBV7-7, the J gene TRBJ2-5; 13 positions match TRBD2. The CDR3 sequence: CASSRTSGGETQYF. Here the CDR3 DNA reads TGTGCTAGCAGCAGGACTAGCGGGGGAGAGACCCAGTACTTC.